The entry below gives a single T cell receptor (beta chain) sequence along with its context. The data belong to a study of blood T cell repertoires in COVID-19. Study in general: T cells, B-cell-depleted T cells, or PBMCs provided the cDNA or gDNA that served as material.

The V gene end was trimmed by 6 bases and the J gene end by 2 bases; junction bases not matched to a gene: 7. CDR1 and CDR2 from the germline V gene are MDHEN and SYDVKM. The CDR3 has 15 residues. Participants' reported clinical history set cohort assignment. Original handling: Scientists estimated how many nucleated cells there were by amplifying reference gene primers. Some clones are missing from TCRdb's copy, which holds only in-frame ones; the method was immunoSEQ multiplex PCR. V, J and clone size reflect that table, while D and trimming were determined from the DNA. The table lists 250,000 to 300,000 clones, 80% to 90% of them singletons, with roughly 4% in the top ten.

The receptor comes from a man aged 25 to 40 with acute COVID-19. The V gene is TRBV28, the J gene TRBJ1-2; 9 bases line up with TRBD1. Specimen: PBMCs or T cells enriched from blood (not recorded which). The CDR3 loop reads CASRNRDRANYGYTF. The CDR3 DNA sequence: TGTGCCAGCAGAAACCGGGACAGGGCCAACTATGGCTACACCTTC.